This T cell receptor beta chain is from a study of T cell repertoires in cytomegalovirus infection. The CDR3 is 13 amino acids. V lost 8 bases to trimming and J lost 1 base, with 11 bases between them. Study conclusions and caveats: Identification of carriers of CMV plus the relevant HLA was performed using cumulative public TCR beta family frequency. Dominating the ex vivo response were HLA-C-restricted CMV-specific TCR beta clonotypes.

Each CDR3 protein gets one entry after TCRdb re-called the reads with MiXCR. Of about 920,000 distinct CDR3 sequences listed, 30% to 40% are singletons. About this clonotype itself: What it binds is unknown.

The specimen comprised cultured CD8+ T cells from PBMCs, sampled from culture after CMV antigen stimulation. The rearrangement links TRBV12-3 or TRBV12-4 to TRBJ1-2; possibly TRBD1 for D (5 bases). The sequence derives from a human donor in good health (CMV status not recorded). Some clones in this sample may be carry-over from other donors' samples. The CDR3 region has the DNA TGTGCCAGCGGGGGACGGATTAACTATGGCTACACCTTC. Amino acids: CASGGRINYGYTF.